This paragraph reports one TCR beta chain. Its antigen is unknown. Measured with immunoSEQ multiplex PCR; TCRdb has only the in-frame clones, and not every one. This table holds some 120,000 clones, 88% found once. V lost 1 base and J lost 7; bases outside the gene matches: 5. Germline CDR1 is KGHDR and CDR2 is SFDVKD. This CDR3 is 16 amino acids long. The source of the sample is a study of T cell responses to AZD1222 COVID-19 vaccine. General study results and limits: Spike-specific TCRs gained breadth and depth after people received two AZD1222 doses. Spike regions recognized by vaccine-associated CD4 TCRs spanned the protein, led by 160-218 and 743-854. Close to half of all spike-specific TCRs reportedly target regions of the variants that are unmutated. Baseline testing showed seropositivity in only 6 or 7 AZD1222 recipients.

The sequences come from peripheral blood, collected on day 0 of MenACWY control vaccination. The source is an adult in good health. This sequence joins TRBV24-1 and TRBJ2-1, with 11 positions matching TRBD2. For the CDR3, the DNA is TGTGCCACCAGTGATTTTAGGCTAGCGGGAGGAAATGAGCAGTTCTTC. Protein sequence: CATSDFRLAGGNEQFF.